What follows are 7 T cell receptor beta chains derived from one specimen sequenced in a study of early T cells in non-severe SARS-CoV-2 infection. TCRdb fed the 5' RACE reads into MiXCR, producing one record per CDR3 protein. The data contain about 48,000 distinct CDR3 sequences, roughly 9.8% of them singletons. Input material: whole blood. Every receptor here comes from an adult who was a healthcare worker with PCR-confirmed SARS-CoV-2 infection or an uninfected control (not recorded which).

This chain uses TRBV19 with TRBJ1-1; a possible D gene is TRBD1 (5 bases). V dropped 6 bases and J dropped 5 bases, with 10 bases sitting between them. CDR3 size: 12 residues. Germline V gene sequence: CDR1 LNHDA, CDR2 SQIVND (reference sequence). The CDR3 nucleotides read TGTGCCAGTAGGACTGGGGGGACTGAAGCTTTCTTT. This gives the protein CASRTGGTEAFF.

In its sample, this clonotype was seen a few times. This sequence joins TRBV29-1 and TRBJ2-5; perhaps D is TRBD1 or TRBD2 (5 bases each). The CDR3 is 11 amino acids. Deletions cut 4 bases from V and 4 bases from J, with 7 bases between. Germline V gene sequence: CDR1 SQVTM, CDR2 ANQGSEA. CDR3 region: CSVGGVETQYF. In DNA form, the CDR3 reads TGCAGCGTTGGAGGGGTAGAGACCCAGTACTTC.

This clonotype came up a few times. J is TRBJ1-1 and V is TRBV7-2; TRBD1 might be the D (6 bases). Germline V gene lookup returns CDR1 SGHTA and CDR2 FQGNSA. Trimming left V 2 bases short and J 5 bases short, with 9 bases between. The CDR3 covers 13 residues. The CDR3 protein is CASSLWQGTEAFF. CDR3 coding DNA: TGTGCCAGCAGCTTATGGCAGGGGACTGAAGCTTTCTTT.

The chain uses TRBV29-1 and TRBJ2-1; D perhaps matches TRBD2 (5 bases). CDR1 and CDR2 (germline): SQVTM, ANQGSEA. The germline V and J ends were trimmed by 6 bases and 6 bases, with 12 bases remaining between them. The CDR3 is 12 residues long. The CDR3 nucleotides are TGCAGCGTCCGTACAGCGGCCAATGAGCAGTTCTTC. Its translation is CSVRTAANEQFF.

The rearrangement uses TRBV7-6 and TRBJ2-2; no clear D. V was cut by 0 bases and J by 0 bases, with 17 bases left in between. CDR3 size: 19 residues. CDR1 is SGHVS, CDR2 FNYEAQ, per germline. This chain's CDR3 is CASSLAKAVTAPNTGELFF. The CDR3 DNA follows: TGTGCCAGCAGCTTAGCCAAGGCAGTAACAGCACCGAACACCGGGGAGCTGTTTTTT.

This clonotype was detected a few times. The CDR3 DNA is TGTGCCAGCAGCCGAGCGAGCGGGGCGTACAATGAGCAGTTCTTC. It specifies CASSRASGAYNEQFF. The gene calls are TRBV11-2 and TRBJ2-1, with 7 bases fitting TRBD2. V dropped 5 bases and J dropped 4; count of bases not matched to a gene: 8. Germline loops: CDR1 SGHAT, CDR2 FQNNGV. The CDR3 is made up of 15 amino acids.

This clonotype was counted at least ten times. The chain is built from TRBV14 and TRBJ1-1; D gene unclear. Trimming pared 0 bases from V and 1 base from J, leaving 6 bases between. The germline V gene encodes CDR1 SGHDN and CDR2 FVKESK. This CDR3 has 14 amino acids. The CDR3: CASSQDPPNTEAFF. The CDR3 nucleotides are TGTGCCAGCAGCCAAGATCCGCCGAACACTGAAGCTTTCTTT.